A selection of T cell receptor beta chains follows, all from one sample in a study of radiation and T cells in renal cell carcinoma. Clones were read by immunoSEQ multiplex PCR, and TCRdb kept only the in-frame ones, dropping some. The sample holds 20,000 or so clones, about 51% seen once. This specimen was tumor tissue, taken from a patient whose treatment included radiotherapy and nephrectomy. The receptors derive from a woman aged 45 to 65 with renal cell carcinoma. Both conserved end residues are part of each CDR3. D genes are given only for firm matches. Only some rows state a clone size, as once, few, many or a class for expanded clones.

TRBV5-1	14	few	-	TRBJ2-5	TGCGCCAGCAGCTTTCCGGTCGGGCCGGAGACCCAGTACTTC	CASSFPVGPETQYF
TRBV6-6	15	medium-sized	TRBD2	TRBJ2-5	TGTGCCAGCAGTTATCACAGGGATATGTCGGGAGGGGGTAACTTC	CASSYHRDMSGGGNF
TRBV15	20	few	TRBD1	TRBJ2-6	TGTGCCACCAGCAGAGAACTTTCAGGGGGCTTCCTCTCTGGGGCCAACGTCCTGACTTTC	CATSRELSGGFLSGANVLTF
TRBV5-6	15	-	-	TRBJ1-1	TGTGCCAGCAGCTTTCAGGGACGAAGGAACACTGAAGCTTTCTTT	CASSFQGRRNTEAFF
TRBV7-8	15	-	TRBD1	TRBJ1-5	TGTGCCAGCAGCCCCGGGACAGGGGGAGGTCAGCCCCAGCATTTT	CASSPGTGGGQPQHF
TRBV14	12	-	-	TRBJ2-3	TGTGCCAGCAGCCGGCGCACAGATACGCAGTATTTT	CASSRRTDTQYF
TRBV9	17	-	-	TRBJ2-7	TGTGCCAGCAGCGTTAGTTTCGGGGGGAACGACAGGGACGAGCAGTACTTC	CASSVSFGGNDRDEQYF
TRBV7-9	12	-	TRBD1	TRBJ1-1	TGTGCCAGCAGCTTAAGGTCAGGGGGAGCTTTCTTT	CASSLRSGGAFF
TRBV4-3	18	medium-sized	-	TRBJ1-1	TGCGCCAGCAGCCAAGATGTAATAGGGCGGTTGTATGGCACTGAAGCTTTCTTT	CASSQDVIGRLYGTEAFF
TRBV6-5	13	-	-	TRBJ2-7	TGTGCCACCACCCCCGGGGGATCCTACGAGCAGTACTTC	CATTPGGSYEQYF
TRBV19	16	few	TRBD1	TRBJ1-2	TGTGCCAGTACCATGACAGGGGGAGCCCTAGGGTCCGGCTACACCTTC	CASTMTGGALGSGYTF
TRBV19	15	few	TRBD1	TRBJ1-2	TGTGCCAGTAGCTGGACAGGGGCCGCTAACTATGGCTACACCTTC	CASSWTGAANYGYTF
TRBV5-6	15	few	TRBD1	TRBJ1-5	TGTGCCAGCAGCTTGGCGGACAGGGTGAGTGAGCCCCAGCATTTT	CASSLADRVSEPQHF
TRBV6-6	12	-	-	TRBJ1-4	TGTGCCAGCAGCTCGTTTGGTTCGGAACTGTTTTTT	CASSSFGSELFF
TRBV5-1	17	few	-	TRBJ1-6	TGCGCCAGCAGCAAGGACGAGTGGAGCTCCTATAATTCACCCCTCCACTTT	CASSKDEWSSYNSPLHF
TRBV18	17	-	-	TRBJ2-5	TGTGCCAGCTCACCAGCCTTCCGGGACGGACGGCAAGAGACCCAGTACTTC	CASSPAFRDGRQETQYF
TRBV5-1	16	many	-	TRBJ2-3	TGCGCCAGCAGCTCGGAGGGACCCCCGGGGCCAGATACGCAGTATTTT	CASSSEGPPGPDTQYF
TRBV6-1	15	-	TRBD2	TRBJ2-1	TGTGCCAGCAGTGTAGGGATGGGGGGGTACAATGAGCAGTTCTTC	CASSVGMGGYNEQFF
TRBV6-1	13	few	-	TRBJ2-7	TGTGCCAGCTGGGCCAGGGGTACGTACGAGCAGTACTTC	CASWARGTYEQYF
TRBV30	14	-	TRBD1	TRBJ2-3	TGTGCCTGCACTCCGGGACAGGGCACAGATACGCAGTATTTT	CACTPGQGTDTQYF
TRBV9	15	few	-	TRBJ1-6	TGTGCCAGCAGCGAGGGGGGACTCCAAAATTCACCCCTCCACTTT	CASSEGGLQNSPLHF
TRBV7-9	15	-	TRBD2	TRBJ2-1	TGTGCCAGCAGCCGAGCACTAGCGGGGTTCAATGAGCAGTTCTTC	CASSRALAGFNEQFF
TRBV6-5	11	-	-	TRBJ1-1	TGTGCCAGCAGTTGGAACACTGAAGCTTTCTTT	CASSWNTEAFF
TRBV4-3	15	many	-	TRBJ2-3	TGCGCCAGCAGCCCTTACAGGGTAAGCACAGATACGCAGTATTTT	CASSPYRVSTDTQYF
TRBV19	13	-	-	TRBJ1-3	TGTGCCCACAAGGGGGGGCCTGGAAACACCATATATTTT	CAHKGGPGNTIYF
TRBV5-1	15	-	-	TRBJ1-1	TGCGCCAGCAGCTTGCCCGGGACAATGAACACTGAAGCTTTCTTT	CASSLPGTMNTEAFF
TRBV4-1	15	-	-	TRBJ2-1	TGTGCCAGCAGCCAAGAGGAGGGTAGAATCAATGAGCAGTTCTTC	CASSQEEGRINEQFF
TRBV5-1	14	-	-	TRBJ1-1	TGCGCCAGCAGCTTGGCCATGGGGGGTACTGAAGCTTTCTTT	CASSLAMGGTEAFF
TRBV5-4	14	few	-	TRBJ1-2	TGTGCCAGCAGCTGGGAAAAGGGGTCCTATGGCTACACCTTC	CASSWEKGSYGYTF
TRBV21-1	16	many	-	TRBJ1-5	TGTGCCAGCAGCAACGAGGGACAGGGGACCGCTCAGCCCCAGCATTTT	CASSNEGQGTAQPQHF
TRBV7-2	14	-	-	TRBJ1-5	TGTGCCAGCAGCTTAGGACAGGCGAGTCAGCCCCAGCATTTT	CASSLGQASQPQHF